Following are 2 T cell receptor beta chains from one sample sequenced in a study of cytomegalovirus exposure and HLA in healthy donors (dated by TCRdb to about 2017). The receptor library was made with the immunoSEQ multiplex PCR assay. For the multiplex PCR, a mixture combining 60 forward primers for TCR Vbeta segments and 13 reverse primers for TCR Jbeta segments was used. TCRdb retrieved this table from immuneACCESS and kept in-frame rearrangements only. Not all clones are present; in checked studies, unresolved V genes account for under half, and no reason is known for the remainder. The sample has 110,000 or so clones on record, approximately 70% of them singletons. The ten largest clones take up 5.4% of the sample. Sequenced sample: PBMCs. The receptors were sampled from a woman aged 70-85 years in good health and CMV-seropositive.

Concerning this clone itself: The missing conserved phenylalanine or tryptophan at the end of this CDR3 makes a read error likely. The DNA is left out, because the CDR3 cannot be placed on it with certainty; the CDR3 is given as TCRdb lists it. J is TRBJ2-6 and V is TRBV5-5; the table calls TRBD1, which could not be checked here. From germline, CDR1 is SGHKS and CDR2 YYEKEE (reference sequence). The CDR3 extends over 10 residues, inclusive of both ends. The CDR3 here is CASSSQTEWH.

J is TRBJ2-2 and V is TRBV5-1; weak D call: TRBD1 (7 bases). V lost 0 bases to trimming and J lost 1 base, with 13 bases between them. CDR1 and CDR2 from the germline V gene are SGHRS and YFSETQ. The CDR3 contains 17 residues. In nucleotides, the CDR3 is TGCGCCAGCAGCTTGGATGGGGGGACAGTGAACACCGGGGAGCTGTTTTTT. Translation: CASSLDGGTVNTGELFF.